The present T cell receptor (beta chain) was sequenced within a study of prognosis after radiotherapy for stage I lung cancer. Study-level information: The patients included 14 to 15 who had newly diagnosed primary stage I lung tumors, along with about 5 others who had oligometastatic NSCLC after their primary tumor had been surgically resected. Adenocarcinomas accounted for the tumors of twelve patients, and squamous cell carcinomas for those of six to eight.

The blood draw at each of two time points yielded approximately 6 milliliters of peripheral blood. Study results and limitations: Lower Shannon entropy after stereotactic body radiation therapy was observed in patients who went on to develop distant metastases.

Multiplex PCR, run in two rounds, amplified TCR beta CDR3 from genomic DNA. Individual primers that were specific to each TRBV and TRBJ gene served in first-round PCR. A single record per CDR3 protein comes from TCRdb applying MiXCR to the multiplex PCR reads. The sample lists 20,000 to 30,000 distinct CDR3 sequences; about 40% were seen once. By share, this clonotype counts as medium-sized. The antigen is not known. Germline CDR1 and CDR2: SGHAT and FQNNGV. This CDR3 spans 15 amino acids. J gave up 10 bases and V 5 bases, and 7 bases lay outside the gene matches. The sample in question was PBMCs, obtained before or after stereotactic body radiation therapy (not recorded which). The source of this sequence is a donor over 45 with non-small cell lung cancer. The chain joins TRBV11-2 to TRBJ1-6; 11 bases line up with TRBD1. The CDR3 loop reads CASSPGDRGISPLHF. In nucleotides, the CDR3 is TGTGCCAGCAGCCCGGGGGACAGGGGGATATCACCCCTCCACTTT.